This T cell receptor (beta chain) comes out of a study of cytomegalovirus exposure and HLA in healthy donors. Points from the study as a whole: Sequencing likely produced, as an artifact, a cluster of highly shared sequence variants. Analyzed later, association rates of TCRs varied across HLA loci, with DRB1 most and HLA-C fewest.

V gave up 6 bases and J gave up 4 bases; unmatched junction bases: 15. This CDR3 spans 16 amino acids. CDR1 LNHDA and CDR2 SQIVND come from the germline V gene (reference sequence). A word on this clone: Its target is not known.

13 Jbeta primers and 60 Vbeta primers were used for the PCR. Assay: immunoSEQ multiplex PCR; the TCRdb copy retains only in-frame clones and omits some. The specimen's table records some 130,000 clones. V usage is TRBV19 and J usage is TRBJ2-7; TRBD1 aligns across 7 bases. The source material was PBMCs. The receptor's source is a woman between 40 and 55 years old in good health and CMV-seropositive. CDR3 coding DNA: TGTGCCAGTAGCGGACAGGCGCTGCCGGGCGCTTACGAGCAGTACTTC. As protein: CASSGQALPGAYEQYF.